This T cell receptor beta chain is drawn from a study of a mutant IDH1 vaccine in newly diagnosed glioma. As for the study in general: Treated individuals were about 62% male and roughly 38% female, averaging about 37 years of age. Findings of the study overall: Among top peripheral T cell clonotypes, changes seemed unrelated to pseudoprogression. Across multiple MHC alleles, around 92% of patients had vaccine-induced responses.

CDR1 and CDR2 from the germline V gene are SEHNR and FQNEAQ (reference sequence). There are 14 residues in the CDR3. V dropped 1 base and J dropped 4 bases, with 10 bases sitting between them. Worth noting for this clone: The antigen is undetermined.

Using immunoSEQ multiplex PCR, the repertoire was profiled, and TCRdb retains in-frame clones only, with some absent. Of 70,000 to 100,000 clones in the sample, over 75% were seen once. Noted time point: baseline, week 1 (first vaccination visit). As to treatment: pre-vaccination baseline after standard-of-care therapy. V is TRBV7-9 and J is TRBJ1-1; a possible D gene is TRBD1 (6 bases). This specimen consisted of PBMCs, obtained from a glioma patient treated with radiotherapy, temozolomide or both. The receptor was derived from a man in his forties or fifties with glioma. Some clones in this sample may be carry-over from other donors' samples. The CDR3 sequence is CASSLVQGGTEAFF. The CDR3 DNA reads TGTGCCAGCAGCTTAGTACAGGGCGGCACTGAAGCTTTCTTT.